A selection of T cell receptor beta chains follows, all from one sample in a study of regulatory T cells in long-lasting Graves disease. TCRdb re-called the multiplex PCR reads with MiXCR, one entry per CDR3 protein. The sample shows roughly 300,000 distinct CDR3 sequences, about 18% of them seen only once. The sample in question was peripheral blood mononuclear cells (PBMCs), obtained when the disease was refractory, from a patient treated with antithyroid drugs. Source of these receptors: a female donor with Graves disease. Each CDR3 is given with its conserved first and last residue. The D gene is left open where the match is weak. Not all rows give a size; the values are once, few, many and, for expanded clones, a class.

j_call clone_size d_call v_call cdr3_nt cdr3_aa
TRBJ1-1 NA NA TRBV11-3 TGTGCCAGCAGCTTAGAGGGCTTAGGCACTGAAACTTTCTTT CASSLEGLGTETFF
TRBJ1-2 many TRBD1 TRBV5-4 TGTGCCAGCACCCTTCTCGGGCAGGGGGACCCTCTTGGCACCTTC CASTLLGQGDPLGTF
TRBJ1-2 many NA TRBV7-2 TGTGCCAGCAGCTTACGCCTTATCGGGGGCTACACCTTC CASSLRLIGGYTF
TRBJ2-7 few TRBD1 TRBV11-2 TGTGCCAGCAGCTCACTACTAGGACAGGGGGCTTACGAGCAGTACTTC CASSSLLGQGAYEQYF
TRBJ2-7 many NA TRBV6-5 TGTGCCAGCAGTTTCGACAGTGCATACGAGCAGTACTTC CASSFDSAYEQYF
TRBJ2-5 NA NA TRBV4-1 TGCGCCAGCAGCCAAGTTTGGGAAGAGACCCAGTACTTC CASSQVWEETQYF
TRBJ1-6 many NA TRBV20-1 TGCAGTGCTAGAGATCGGGGTCAGGGGAATTCACCCCTCCACTTT CSARDRGQGNSPLHF
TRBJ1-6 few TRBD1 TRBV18 TGTGCCAGCTCACCGGGACAGGGTGGTAATTCACCCCTCCACTTT CASSPGQGGNSPLHF
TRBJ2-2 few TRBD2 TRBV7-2 TGTGCCAGCAGCCAGCGGGGGGCGGACACCGGGGAGCTGTTTTTT CASSQRGADTGELFF
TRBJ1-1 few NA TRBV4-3 TGCGCCAGCAGCCAAGATCTAGGAGGGGTAATGAACACTGAAGCTTTCTTT CASSQDLGGVMNTEAFF
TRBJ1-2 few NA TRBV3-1 TGTGCCAGCAGCCAAGAACTCCCTAGGGGCTACACCTTC CASSQELPRGYTF
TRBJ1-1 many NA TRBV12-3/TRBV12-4 TGTGCCAGCAGCCTAGGGGGAGAGAACACTGAAGCTTTCTTT CASSLGGENTEAFF
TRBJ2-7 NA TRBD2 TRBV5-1 TGCGCCAGCAGCTTCATACTAGCGGGAGGGGGCGAGCAGTACTTC CASSFILAGGGEQYF
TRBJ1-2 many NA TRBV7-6 TGTGCCAGCACCCGACAGGCCGGGAGTGATGGCTACACCTTC CASTRQAGSDGYTF
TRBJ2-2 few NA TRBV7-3 TGTGCCAGCAGCATTCTACTCGGGGGCGGGACCGGGGAGCTGTTTTTT CASSILLGGGTGELFF
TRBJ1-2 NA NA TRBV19 TGTGCCAGTAGTATAGATCTGGGGAGCGCCGCTAACTATGGCTACACCTTC CASSIDLGSAANYGYTF
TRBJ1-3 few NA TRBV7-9 TGTGCCAGCAGCTTAGAGCTCTCTGGAAACACCATATATTTT CASSLELSGNTIYF
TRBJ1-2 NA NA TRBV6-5 TGTGCCAGCAGTTCAACACGGGAAGGATATGGCTACACCTTC CASSSTREGYGYTF
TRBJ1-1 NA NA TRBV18 TGTGCCAGCTCGCCACCAGTTTTGGGTGCAGCTGAAGCTTTCTTT CASSPPVLGAAEAFF
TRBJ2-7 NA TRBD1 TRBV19 TGTGCCAGTAGTATCGGCGGACAGGGATTCTACGAGCAGTACTTC CASSIGGQGFYEQYF
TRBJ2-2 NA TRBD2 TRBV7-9 TGTGCCAGCAGCTCCTGGACTAGCGGCCTCACCGGGGAGCTGTTTTTT CASSSWTSGLTGELFF
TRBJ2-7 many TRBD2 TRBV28 TGTGCCAGCAGTCCGGGACTAGCGGCCGGCTACCCCACCTACGAGCAGTACTTC CASSPGLAAGYPTYEQYF
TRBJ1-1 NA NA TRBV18 TGTGCCAGCTCACCTCTGGCGCAGGGACCGAACACTGAAGCTTTCTTT CASSPLAQGPNTEAFF
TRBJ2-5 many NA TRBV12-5 TGTGCTAGTGGCAGGGCACAGGGAAAAGAGACCCAGTACTTC CASGRAQGKETQYF
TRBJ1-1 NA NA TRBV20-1 TGCAGTGCTACCCTCGGGCGGAGAAGCATGAACACTGAAGCTTTCTTT CSATLGRRSMNTEAFF
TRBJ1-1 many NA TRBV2 TGTGCCAGCAGTTTCCAAGAGAACACTGAAGCTTTCTTT CASSFQENTEAFF
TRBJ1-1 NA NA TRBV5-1 TGCGCCAGCAGCTTGGATGGGGGAGTGGAAGCTTTCTTT CASSLDGGVEAFF
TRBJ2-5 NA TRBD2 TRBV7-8 TGTGCCAGCAGCTTTCATAGCGGGGGGCCGGCGGAGACCCAGTACTTC CASSFHSGGPAETQYF